This passage covers 4 T cell receptor beta chains from one sample sequenced in a study of Tregs in tolerant kidney transplant recipients. The assay was immunoSEQ multiplex PCR, and TCRdb's table has in-frame clones only and misses some. The sample records tens of thousands of clones, around 95% being singletons. No cognate antigen is known for these TCRs. Sample: Tregs from blood cultured with allogeneic cells. These receptors all stem from a human donor in good health.

The chain recombines TRBV15 with TRBJ2-5; D is possibly TRBD2 (6 bases). Germline assignment: CDR1 LNHNV and CDR2 YYDKDF (reference sequence). The V end lost 6 bases, the J end lost 4 bases, and 12 bases lay between the germline ends. CDR3 length: 13 amino acids. CDR3 residues: CATSRLDVETQYF. The CDR3 DNA sequence: TGTGCCACCAGTAGACTAGATGTAGAGACCCAGTACTTC.

The V call is TRBV9, the J call TRBJ1-6; D perhaps matches TRBD1 (6 bases). Germline CDR1 reads SGDLS; CDR2 reads YYNGEE. V was cut by 3 bases and J by 2 bases, with 15 bases left in between. This CDR3 comprises 17 residues. Here the CDR3 reads CASSAFDRTPYNSPLHF. Written as DNA, the CDR3 is TGTGCCAGCAGCGCCTTTGACAGGACCCCCTATAATTCACCCCTCCACTTT.

The chain uses TRBV30 and TRBJ1-2; D may be TRBD1 (6 bases). The CDR3 covers 14 residues. Trimming pared 0 bases from V and 2 bases from J, leaving 10 bases between. CDR1 and CDR2 from the germline V gene are GTSNPN and SVGIG (reference sequence). The CDR3 DNA reads as TGTGCCTGGAGTGTACGCCAGGGGAACTATGGCTACACCTTC. It specifies CAWSVRQGNYGYTF.

V usage is TRBV7-8 and J usage is TRBJ2-1; D possibly corresponds to TRBD1 (5 bases). The CDR3 runs 16 residues. V shed 5 bases and J shed 5 bases, with 19 bases lying between them. Germline V CDR1 and CDR2: SGHVS, FQNEAQ. The CDR3 DNA sequence: TGTGCCAGCAGCCCATTCTGGGGCGCCGGCGACAATGAGCAGTTCTTC. Its protein product is CASSPFWGAGDNEQFF.